A selection of T cell receptor beta chains follows, all from one sample in a study of response to subunit inactivated influenza vaccine. In TCRdb, the RT-PCR reads were re-called with MiXCR into one record per CDR3 protein. The repertoire has 650,000 to 800,000 distinct CDR3 sequences, approximately 14% of them found once; the top ten carry less than 7%. The input for sequencing was PBMCs from blood, taken around 14 days before vaccination. These receptors all stem from a man between 50 and 59 years old who received an inactivated influenza vaccine. The CDR3 runs from the conserved cysteine through the conserved F or W. A D gene is named only where the DNA matches it firmly. The size field is filled for only some rows; it gives once, few, many or a size class.

NA many TRBJ2-1 TRBV29-1 CSVTGHPYNEQFF TGCAGCGTAACAGGACACCCCTACAATGAGCAGTTCTTC
TRBD1 many TRBJ2-5 TRBV5-1 CASSRDGQDLMSQYF TGCGCCAGCAGCCGAGACGGACAGGACCTCATGTCCCAGTACTTC
NA few TRBJ2-7 TRBV12-3/TRBV12-4 CASTGTAPYEQYF TGTGCCAGCACCGGGACTGCACCCTACGAGCAGTACTTC
TRBD1 many TRBJ2-7 TRBV7-2 CASSVGTVYEQYF TGTGCCAGCAGCGTCGGGACAGTCTACGAGCAGTACTTC
NA NA TRBJ2-5 TRBV27 CASSYRVGETQYF TGTGCCAGCAGTTACCGGGTCGGAGAGACCCAGTACTTC
NA few TRBJ2-7 TRBV28 CASRRPGSYEQYF TGTGCCAGCAGGCGTCCGGGCTCCTACGAGCAGTACTTC
TRBD1 few TRBJ2-4 TRBV12-3/TRBV12-4 CASRETGQANQYF TGTGCCAGCAGGGAAACCGGACAGGCCAATCAGTACTTC
TRBD1 NA TRBJ1-1 TRBV29-1 CSVVGQGTTEAFF TGCAGCGTTGTGGGACAGGGGACCACTGAAGCTTTCTTT
TRBD2 many TRBJ2-1 TRBV20-1 CSAFPSGGSYNEQFF TGCAGTGCTTTTCCAAGCGGGGGCTCCTACAATGAGCAGTTCTTC
NA few TRBJ1-2 TRBV7-8 CASSLEAGPSPGYTF TGTGCCAGCAGCTTAGAGGCGGGGCCCTCACCGGGCTACACCTTC
NA NA TRBJ2-7 TRBV6-2/TRBV6-3 CASSTKSYEQYF TGTGCCAGCAGCACCAAGAGCTACGAGCAGTACTTC
NA NA TRBJ2-7 TRBV11-2 CASSLVLERQNF TGTGCCAGCAGCTTAGTGCTGGAGAGGCAGAACTTC
TRBD2 few TRBJ2-1 TRBV5-1 CASSRNSGGRSGSYNEQFF TGCGCCAGCAGCCGCAATAGCGGGGGGCGTTCGGGCTCCTACAATGAGCAGTTCTTC
NA many TRBJ1-6 TRBV6-2/TRBV6-3 CASSYPRRRGNSPLHF TGTGCCAGCAGTTACCCTCGGCGACGGGGAAATTCACCCCTCCACTTT
TRBD2 few TRBJ2-2 TRBV7-2 CASSLTSPGELFF TGTGCCAGCAGCTTGACTAGCCCCGGGGAGCTGTTTTTT
TRBD1 few TRBJ2-5 TRBV20-1 CSAREGQGMGQETQYF TGCAGTGCTAGAGAGGGACAGGGAATGGGGCAAGAGACCCAGTACTTC
NA many TRBJ1-1 TRBV5-1 CASSLLRNTEAFF TGCGCCAGCAGCCTACTCAGGAACACTGAAGCTTTCTTT
TRBD2 many TRBJ2-2 TRBV28 CASSPAGLAGGRTGELFF TGTGCCAGCAGTCCTGCGGGACTAGCGGGGGGACGGACCGGGGAGCTGTTTTTT
NA NA TRBJ2-5 TRBV25-1 CASSARSLLETQYF TGTGCCAGCAGCGCCAGGTCCTTATTAGAGACCCAGTACTTC
NA NA TRBJ1-4 TRBV28 CASSLPGGTNEKLFF TGTGCCAGCAGTCTGCCCGGGGGCACTAATGAAAAACTGTTTTTT
NA NA TRBJ1-1 TRBV27 CASSFGQGVTFF TGTGCCAGCAGTTTCGGGCAGGGCGTCACTTTCTTT
NA NA TRBJ2-7 TRBV3-1 CASSHMGGVYEQYF TGTGCCAGCAGCCATATGGGGGGAGTCTACGAGCAGTACTTC
NA NA TRBJ2-3 TRBV7-9 CASTSGRGSYFTDTQYF TGTGCCAGCACCAGTGGTCGGGGGTCTTACTTCACAGATACGCAGTATTTT
TRBD1 NA TRBJ1-5 TRBV18 CASSPPGSRGGTMPQHF TGTGCCAGCTCACCACCGGGAAGCAGGGGGGGCACAATGCCCCAGCATTTT
NA many TRBJ1-2 TRBV7-2 CASSLEPGVSGYGYTF TGTGCCAGCAGCTTAGAACCAGGGGTGAGCGGCTATGGCTACACCTTC
TRBD1 NA TRBJ2-7 TRBV12-3/TRBV12-4 CASSTGTVKYF TGTGCCAGCAGTACCGGGACAGTTAAGTACTTC
TRBD2 few TRBJ2-1 TRBV6-2/TRBV6-3 CASSYATSGSDNEQFF TGTGCCAGCAGTTACGCTACTAGCGGGAGTGACAATGAGCAGTTCTTC
NA few TRBJ2-2 TRBV6-5 CASSYTTVNTGELFF TGTGCCAGCAGTTACACGACAGTGAACACCGGGGAGCTGTTTTTT
NA many TRBJ1-1 TRBV28 CASSLRQKAFF TGTGCCAGCAGTTTACGACAGAAAGCTTTCTTT
TRBD1 NA TRBJ2-2 TRBV7-9 CASGEGQGNTGELFF TGTGCCAGCGGAGAGGGACAGGGGAACACCGGGGAGCTGTTTTTT
NA few TRBJ1-5 TRBV29-1 CSVEVGDNQPQHF TGCAGCGTTGAGGTGGGGGACAATCAGCCCCAGCATTTT
NA few TRBJ2-3 TRBV6-5 CASSSVRPSTDTQYF TGTGCCAGCAGTTCCGTCCGTCCTAGCACAGATACGCAGTATTTT
NA NA TRBJ2-7 TRBV6-2/TRBV6-3 CASSSSGHRHLYEQYF TGTGCCAGCAGTTCCTCGGGACATAGACACCTCTACGAGCAGTACTTC
TRBD1 few TRBJ2-2 TRBV4-3 CASSQENRGSAGELFF TGCGCCAGCAGCCAAGAGAACAGGGGGTCTGCCGGGGAGCTGTTTTTT
NA few TRBJ2-3 TRBV5-7 CAQLGNTQYF TGTGCCCAGCTAGGAAATACGCAGTATTTT
NA many TRBJ1-1 TRBV7-2 CASSRRITGAGTMNTEAFF TGTGCCAGCAGCCGCCGAATCACGGGGGCAGGGACTATGAACACTGAAGCTTTCTTT
NA many TRBJ2-2 TRBV7-9 CASSPMTVTGELFF TGTGCCAGCAGCCCAATGACCGTCACCGGGGAGCTGTTTTTT
NA few TRBJ1-2 TRBV30 CAGRLTNYGYTF TGTGCCGGGAGGTTGACTAACTATGGCTACACCTTC
NA few TRBJ2-3 TRBV21-1 CASSPKVGRGRLLSTDTQYF TGTGCCAGCAGCCCAAAAGTGGGCAGGGGCCGATTACTTAGCACAGATACGCAGTATTTT
TRBD2 few TRBJ2-3 TRBV6-1 CASSWTSGGVDTQYF TGTGCCAGCAGCTGGACTAGCGGGGGAGTTGATACGCAGTATTTT
TRBD2 NA TRBJ2-1 TRBV3-1 CASSQEGLASNEQFF TGTGCCAGCAGCCAAGAAGGACTAGCCTCCAATGAGCAGTTCTTC
NA NA TRBJ2-2 TRBV4-3 CASSQESPHGELFF TGCGCCAGCAGCCAAGAATCCCCCCACGGGGAGCTGTTTTTT
TRBD2 NA TRBJ2-3 TRBV4-2 CASSQEWLAGRTDTQYF TGTGCCAGCAGCCAAGAATGGCTAGCGGGACGCACAGATACGCAGTATTTT
NA NA TRBJ1-5 TRBV7-2 CASLSWERTQPQHF TGTGCCAGCTTATCTTGGGAGCGGACCCAGCCCCAGCATTTT
TRBD1 NA TRBJ1-3 TRBV20-1 CSARDSTGGSGNTIYF TGCAGTGCTAGAGATTCAACAGGGGGCTCTGGAAACACCATATATTTT
NA few TRBJ2-6 TRBV5-5 CASSTYSSGANVLTF TGTGCCAGCAGCACTTACAGCTCTGGGGCCAACGTCCTGACTTTC
NA many TRBJ2-7 TRBV5-4 CASSLTGVYEQYF TGTGCCAGCAGCTTGACGGGGGTCTACGAGCAGTACTTC
TRBD2 few TRBJ2-7 TRBV11-2 CASSLGGTSGYEQYF TGTGCCAGCAGCTTAGGGGGGACTAGCGGATACGAGCAGTACTTC
TRBD2 many TRBJ2-7 TRBV20-1 CSRRGELAGESKKEQYF TGCAGCCGGAGGGGAGAACTAGCGGGAGAATCGAAGAAAGAGCAGTACTTC
NA few TRBJ1-2 TRBV20-1 CSATLGSEPNYGYTF TGCAGTGCTACCCTCGGATCGGAACCCAACTATGGCTACACCTTC
TRBD1 many TRBJ2-2 TRBV12-3/TRBV12-4 CASSFGTGGNTGELFF TGTGCCAGCAGTTTCGGGACAGGGGGAAACACCGGGGAGCTGTTTTTT
TRBD2 NA TRBJ2-2 TRBV7-2 CASSRGTRDTGELFF TGTGCCAGCAGCCGGGGGACTAGGGACACCGGGGAGCTGTTTTTT
NA few TRBJ2-5 TRBV4-2 CASSPDWDPGTPQYF TGTGCCAGCAGCCCCGATTGGGACCCGGGGACGCCCCAGTACTTC
NA few TRBJ1-5 TRBV7-7 CASSHTGSQRSNQPQHF TGTGCTAGCAGCCACACCGGGAGCCAAAGGAGCAATCAGCCCCAGCATTTT
NA NA TRBJ2-3 TRBV5-4 CASSLGGVPRDTQYF TGTGCCAGCAGCTTAGGCGGGGTCCCGAGAGATACGCAGTATTTT
NA NA TRBJ2-4 TRBV7-9 CASSFGDGRAKNIQYF TGTGCCAGCAGCTTTGGCGATGGGAGAGCCAAAAACATTCAGTACTTC
TRBD2 many TRBJ2-2 TRBV28 CASSTSFIGTSGSFRELFF TGTGCCAGCAGTACCAGCTTTATTGGGACTAGCGGGAGTTTTCGGGAGCTGTTTTTT
NA few TRBJ1-5 TRBV7-2 CASSLSGSSNQPQHF TGTGCCAGCAGCCTTAGCGGTAGTAGCAATCAGCCCCAGCATTTT
TRBD1 many TRBJ2-2 TRBV2 CASSLGQGAITGELFF TGTGCCAGCAGCCTAGGACAGGGGGCGATCACCGGGGAGCTGTTTTTT